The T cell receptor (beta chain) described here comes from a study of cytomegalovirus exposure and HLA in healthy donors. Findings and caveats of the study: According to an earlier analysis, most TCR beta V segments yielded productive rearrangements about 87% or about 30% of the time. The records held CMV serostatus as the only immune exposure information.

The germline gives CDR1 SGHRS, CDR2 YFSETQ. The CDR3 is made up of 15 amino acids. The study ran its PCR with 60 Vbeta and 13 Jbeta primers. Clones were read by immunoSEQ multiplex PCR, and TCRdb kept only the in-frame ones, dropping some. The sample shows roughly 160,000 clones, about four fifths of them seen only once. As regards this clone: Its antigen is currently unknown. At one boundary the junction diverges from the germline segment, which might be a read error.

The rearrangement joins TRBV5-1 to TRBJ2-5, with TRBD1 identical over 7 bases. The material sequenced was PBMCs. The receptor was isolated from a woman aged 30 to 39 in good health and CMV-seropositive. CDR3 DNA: TGCGCCAGCAGCTCGAGACAGGGCATCCAAGGGACCCAGTACTTC. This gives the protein CASSSRQGIQGTQYF.